The source of this T cell receptor (beta chain) is a study of shared clonotypes between healthy human individuals. Sequencing was performed with immunoSEQ multiplex PCR; in TCRdb, only in-frame clones are kept and a portion is missing. The table has roughly 2 million clones, 95% seen once. With respect to this clone: What it recognizes is unknown.

Germline values: CDR1 LNHDA, CDR2 SQIVND (reference sequence). CDR3 length equals 15 residues. The J segment lost 5 bases and the V segment lost 4 bases, leaving 7 bases of the junction unmatched. Findings and limits, study-wide: Estimated clonotype richness was generally higher in naive than memory subsets. With a few donors compared, around 5% of naive CD4 clonotypes were shared.

V is TRBV19 and J is TRBJ2-2; TRBD1 agrees at 7 bases. The sequence was collected from a man between 18 and 29 years old in good health. Material: naive CD4+ T cells sorted from blood. The subset denotes: CD45RA+ positively selected. The CDR3 reads CASSRQGRRTGELFF. CDR3 bases: TGTGCCAGTAGTAGACAGGGAAGGAGGACCGGGGAGCTGTTTTTT.